This T cell receptor (beta chain) was sequenced for a study of cytomegalovirus exposure and HLA in healthy donors. PCR used 60 Vbeta primers and 13 Jbeta primers. The repertoire was sequenced with immunoSEQ multiplex PCR; TCRdb's copy has only in-frame clones and lacks some. The sample carries 150,000 to 200,000 clones, about 85% recorded once. This clone was counted a few times. Its target is not known. Study-wide points: Of the V segments, some could not be distinguished, including TRBV6-2 and TRBV6-3, and were excluded. According to a later analysis, donors in an Asian-associated ancestry cluster reportedly had fewer N-insertions than the roughly 660-donor mean. Reportedly, diagnosis of cytomegalovirus status by the classifier showed high specificity and sensitivity.

The CDR3 is 13 amino acids. The J segment lost 3 bases and the V segment lost 5 bases, leaving 7 bases of the junction unmatched. Per the germline V gene, CDR1 is GTSNPN and CDR2 is SVGIG (reference sequence). The chain has TRBV30 and TRBJ2-7, with 7 bases that match TRBD1. Source material: PBMCs. This sequence originates from a male donor in good health and CMV-seropositive. The CDR3 DNA is TGTGCCTGGGACCGGGACAGTCACTACGAGCAGTACTTC. Its protein product is CAWDRDSHYEQYF.